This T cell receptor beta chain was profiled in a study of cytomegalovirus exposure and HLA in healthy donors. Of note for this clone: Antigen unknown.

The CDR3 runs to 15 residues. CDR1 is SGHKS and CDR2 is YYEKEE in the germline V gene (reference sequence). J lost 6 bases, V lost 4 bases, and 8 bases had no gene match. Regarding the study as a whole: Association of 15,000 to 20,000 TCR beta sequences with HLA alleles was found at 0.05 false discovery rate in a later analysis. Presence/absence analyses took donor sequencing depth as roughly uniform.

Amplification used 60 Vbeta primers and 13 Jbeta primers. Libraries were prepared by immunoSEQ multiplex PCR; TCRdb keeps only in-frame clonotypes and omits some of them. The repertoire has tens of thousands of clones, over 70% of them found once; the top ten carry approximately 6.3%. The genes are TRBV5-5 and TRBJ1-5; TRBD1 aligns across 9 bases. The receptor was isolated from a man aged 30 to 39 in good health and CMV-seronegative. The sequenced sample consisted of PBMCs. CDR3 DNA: TGTGCCAGCAGCATATGGGACAGGGACGGTCAGCCCCAGCATTTT. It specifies CASSIWDRDGQPQHF.